One and the same sample provided the 11 T cell receptor beta chains below, sequenced in a study of T cell clonality in common variable immunodeficiency. Study results and limitations: Common variable immunodeficiency TCR beta sequences reportedly had fewer deletions and N-nucleotide insertions.

The protocol was immunoSEQ multiplex PCR, while the TCRdb copy is restricted to in-frame clones and leaves out a portion. The sample has under 25,000 clones, none seen only once. Which antigens these TCRs recognize remains unknown. Sequenced material: peripheral blood mononuclear cells. All receptors come from a human donor with common variable immunodeficiency.

This clone has only a few counts. The CDR3 end is not reached by the read, which stops 3 residues before it; the germline J gene fills it in. The chain employs TRBV19 and TRBJ2-7, with D possibly matching TRBD1 (6 bases). V was shortened by 3 bases and J by 4 bases, with 10 bases between the two germline ends. The CDR3 covers 13 residues. Germline values: CDR1 LNHDA, CDR2 SQIVND (reference sequence). CDR3 DNA, as far as it was read: TGTGCCAGTAGTATGGACAGAACTTACGAG. Protein product: CASSMDRTYE. Given in full, the CDR3 is CASSMDRTYEQYF.

At least ten counts were recorded for this clone. The read halts 3 residues ahead of the CDR3 end, with the missing end drawn from the germline J gene. The chain couples TRBV20-1 to TRBJ2-7; the D is unclear. The germline V gene has CDR1 DFQATT and CDR2 SNEGSKA (reference sequence). Trimming pared 0 bases from V and 0 bases from J, leaving 15 bases between. The CDR3 consists of 16 residues. Here the CDR3 reads CSARELGTVSSYEQYF. The DNA read from the CDR3 is TGCAGTGCTAGAGAGCTTGGAACAGTCAGCTCCTACGAG.

This clone turned up a few times. The CDR3 end is not reached by the read, which stops 3 residues before it; the germline J gene fills it in. The J gene is TRBJ1-6, the V gene TRBV19; TRBD1 matches 10 bases. CDR1 LNHDA and CDR2 SQIVND come from the germline V gene (reference sequence). The CDR3 is 17 amino acids. V was pared by 4 bases and J by 6 bases, with 9 bases of the junction left unmatched. The part of the CDR3 DNA that was read is TGTGCCAGTAGTAAAACCGGGACAGGGGTATTTAATTCACCC. It specifies CASSKTGTGVFNSP. The whole CDR3 sequence reads CASSKTGTGVFNSPLHF.

The sample holds many counts of this clone. The read ends 3 residues before the CDR3 terminus; that terminus is restored from the germline J gene. The V gene is TRBV7-6, the J gene TRBJ1-1, with 7 bases fitting TRBD1. Germline V gene lookup returns CDR1 SGHVS and CDR2 FNYEAQ. The CDR3 totals 14 residues. J gave up 1 base and V 5 bases, and 4 bases lay outside the gene matches. The covered CDR3 bases are TGTGCCAGCAGCCCTGGACAGGAGAACACTGAA. This encodes CASSPGQENTE. The entire CDR3 is CASSPGQENTEAFF. Variable domain in full (rest from reference TRBV7-6 and TRBJ1-1): GAGVSQSPRYKVTKRGQDVALRCDPISGHVSLYWYRQALGQGPEFLTYFNYEAQQDKSGLPNDRFSAERPEGSISTLTIQRTEQRDSAMYRCASSPGQENTEAFFGQGTRLTVV.

By share, this clone counts as medium-sized. The read terminates 3 residues before the CDR3 end, so the remaining end is supplied by the germline J gene. J is TRBJ2-1 and V is TRBV20-1, with D perhaps matching TRBD1 (6 bases). The germline gives CDR1 DFQATT, CDR2 SNEGSKA (reference sequence). The CDR3 length is 18 residues. V was shortened by 1 base and J by 0 bases, with 19 bases between the two germline ends. The part of the CDR3 DNA that was read is TGCAGTGCTAGAGTGTGGCACGGTGGGGGCGCCTCCTACAATGAG. As protein: CSARVWHGGGASYNE. The entire CDR3 sequence reads CSARVWHGGGASYNEQFF.

In its sample, this clone was seen a few times. The read finishes 3 residues shy of the CDR3 end, and the germline J gene is used to complete it. The chain carries TRBV6-2 or TRBV6-3 and TRBJ1-6, with D unclear. V was cut by 6 bases and J by 3 bases, with 6 bases left in between. The CDR3 extends over 13 amino acids. Looked up from germline, CDR1 is MNHEY and CDR2 is SVGEGT. The sequenced part of the CDR3 DNA is TGTGCCAGCAGACGGGGCTATAATTCACCC. Translated, it gives CASRRGYNSP. The whole CDR3 protein is CASRRGYNSPLHF.

Of note for this clone: The read terminates 3 residues ahead of where the CDR3 ends, so the germline J gene completes it. The rearrangement links TRBV2 to TRBJ2-3; 8 bases agree with TRBD2. In germline, CDR1 is SNHLY, CDR2 FYNNEI. The J segment lost 0 bases and the V segment lost 5 bases, leaving 10 bases of the junction unmatched. CDR3 length: 17 amino acids. The sequenced CDR3 bases are TGTGCCAGCAGTTCTATTTCGGGGGGGACTAGCACAGATACG. Its translation is CASSSISGGTSTDT. The entire CDR3 reads CASSSISGGTSTDTQYF.

As regards this clone: The DNA ends 3 residues before the CDR3 does, and the rest of the CDR3 is filled in from the germline J gene. This chain joins TRBV6-2 or TRBV6-3 and TRBJ1-5; D gene uncertain. This CDR3 has 14 amino acids. Germline-derived CDR1 and CDR2 are MNHEY and SVGEGT. Trimming took off 6 bases at V and 4 bases at J, with 13 bases between the two ends. CDR3 in amino acids: CASSPGGLNQPQHF. The sequenced CDR3 bases are TGTGCCAGCAGCCCCGGAGGACTTAATCAGCCC.

This clone rates as medium-sized. The sequenced part of the CDR3 DNA is TGTGCCAGTAGTAATCTTTCAGGGCCCTACGAG. Its translation is CASSNLSGPYE. In full, the CDR3 reads CASSNLSGPYEQYF. This sequence joins TRBV19 and TRBJ2-7, with a tentative D call TRBD1 (5 bases). The read ends 3 residues early relative to the CDR3; the germline J gene fills the gap. Germline-derived CDR1 and CDR2 are LNHDA and SQIVND (reference sequence). Deletions cut 4 bases from V and 2 bases from J, with 12 bases between. CDR3 length equals 14 residues.

This clone was found many times. The read stops 3 residues short of the end of the CDR3; the missing end is completed from the germline J gene. The chain joins TRBV20-1 to TRBJ2-7, with 7 bases lining up with TRBD2. This CDR3 is built from 14 residues. J lost 4 bases, V lost 5 bases, and 11 bases had no gene match. Germline V gene sequence: CDR1 DFQATT, CDR2 SNEGSKA (reference sequence). The CDR3: CSAPHPGGRYEQYF. The part of the CDR3 DNA that was read is TGCAGTGCTCCGCATCCGGGGGGAAGGTACGAG.

The table lists this clone with a few counts. The CDR3 end falls 3 residues outside the read, so it is completed with the germline J gene. The genes are TRBV7-9 and TRBJ1-3; D is unresolved. Germline lookup yields CDR1 SEHNR and CDR2 FQNEAQ (reference sequence). CDR3 length: 15 amino acids. Trimming took 3 bases from V and 2 from J, leaving 11 bases between them. The sequenced CDR3 bases are TGTGCCAGCAGCTTCTTCGGGTCAACTGGAAACACC. This codes for CASSFFGSTGNT. The full-length CDR3 reads as CASSFFGSTGNTIYF.